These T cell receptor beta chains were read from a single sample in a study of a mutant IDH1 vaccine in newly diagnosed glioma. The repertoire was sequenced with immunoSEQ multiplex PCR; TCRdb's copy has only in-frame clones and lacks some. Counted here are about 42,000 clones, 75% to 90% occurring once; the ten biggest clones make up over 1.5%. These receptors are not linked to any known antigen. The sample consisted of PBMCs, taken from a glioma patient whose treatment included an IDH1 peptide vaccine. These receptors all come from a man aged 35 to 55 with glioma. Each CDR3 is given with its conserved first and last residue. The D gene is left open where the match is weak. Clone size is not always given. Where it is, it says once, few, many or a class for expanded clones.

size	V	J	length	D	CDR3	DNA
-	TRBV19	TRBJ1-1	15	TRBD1	CASRTGEGMNTEAFF	TGTGCCAGTAGGACAGGGGAGGGCATGAACACTGAAGCTTTCTTT
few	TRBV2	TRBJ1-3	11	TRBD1	CASRAGGTIYF	TGTGCCAGCAGAGCAGGGGGCACCATATATTTT
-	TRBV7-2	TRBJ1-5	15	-	CASSLGGLSNQPQHF	TGTGCCAGCAGCTTAGGAGGACTGTCCAATCAGCCCCAGCATTTT
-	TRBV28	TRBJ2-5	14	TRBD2	CASSLTSLRETQYF	TGTGCCAGCAGTTTGACTAGCTTGCGAGAGACCCAGTACTTC
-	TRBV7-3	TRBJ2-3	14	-	CASSLMASTDTQYF	TGTGCCAGCAGCTTAATGGCTAGCACAGATACGCAGTATTTT
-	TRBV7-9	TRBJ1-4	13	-	CASSRGNNEKLFF	TGTGCCAGCAGCAGGGGGAATAATGAAAAACTGTTTTTT
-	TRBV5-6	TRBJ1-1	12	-	CASSYGRDEAFF	TGTGCCAGCAGCTACGGGCGAGATGAAGCTTTCTTT
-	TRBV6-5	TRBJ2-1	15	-	CASRLHRSSYNEQFF	TGTGCCAGCAGACTACACCGCAGCTCCTACAATGAGCAGTTCTTC
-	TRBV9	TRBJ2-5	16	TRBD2	CASSVGSSGSGETQYF	TGTGCCAGCAGCGTAGGGTCTAGCGGGAGCGGTGAGACCCAGTACTTC
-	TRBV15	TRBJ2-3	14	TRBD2	CATSIAGGTDTQYF	TGTGCCACCAGTATAGCGGGAGGGACAGATACGCAGTATTTT
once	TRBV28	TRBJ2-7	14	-	CASSHKTAFSEQYF	TGTGCCAGCAGTCACAAAACAGCGTTTAGTGAGCAGTACTTC
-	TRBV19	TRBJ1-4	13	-	CASSLQGGEKLFF	TGTGCCAGTAGTCTCCAGGGTGGCGAAAAACTGTTTTTT
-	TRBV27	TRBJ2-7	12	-	CASSTGTYEQYF	TGTGCCAGCAGTACGGGGACCTACGAGCAGTACTTC
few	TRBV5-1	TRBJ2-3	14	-	CASSNPLGADTQYF	TGCGCCAGCAGCAACCCTCTGGGAGCAGATACGCAGTATTTT
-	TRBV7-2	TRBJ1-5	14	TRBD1	CASSLQGAAQPQHF	TGTGCCAGCAGCCTACAGGGGGCGGCTCAGCCCCAGCATTTT
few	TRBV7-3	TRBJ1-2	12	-	CASSPEGYGYTF	TGTGCCAGCAGCCCCGAGGGTTATGGCTACACCTTC
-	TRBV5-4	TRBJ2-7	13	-	CASSEGLPYEQYF	TGTGCCAGCAGCGAGGGTCTACCCTACGAGCAGTACTTC
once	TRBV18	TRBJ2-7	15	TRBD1	CASSPPGQGAYEQYF	TGTGCCAGCTCGCCGCCGGGACAGGGGGCTTACGAGCAGTACTTC
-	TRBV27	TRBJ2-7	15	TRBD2	CASSLKGGRVQEQYF	TGTGCCAGCAGTTTAAAGGGCGGGAGGGTCCAGGAGCAGTACTTC
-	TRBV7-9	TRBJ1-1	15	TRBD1	CASSLDTGAATEAFF	TGTGCCAGCAGCTTAGACACAGGGGCTGCCACTGAAGCTTTCTTT
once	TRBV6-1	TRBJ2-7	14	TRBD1	CASSKGTGGWRQYF	TGTGCCAGCAGTAAAGGGACAGGGGGGTGGCGGCAGTACTTC
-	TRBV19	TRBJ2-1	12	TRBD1	CASSMERGPQFF	TGTGCCAGTAGTATGGAGAGGGGGCCGCAGTTCTTC
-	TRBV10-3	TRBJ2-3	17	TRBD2	CAISETGLAGEVDTQYF	TGTGCCATCAGTGAAACCGGTCTAGCGGGAGAGGTAGATACGCAGTATTTT
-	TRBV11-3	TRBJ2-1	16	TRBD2	CASSLGASGSYNEQFF	TGTGCCAGCAGCTTAGGCGCTAGCGGGTCCTACAATGAGCAGTTCTTC
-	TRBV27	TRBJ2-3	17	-	CASSLAARSGSTDTQYF	TGTGCCAGCAGTTTAGCGGCCCGGAGCGGTAGCACAGATACGCAGTATTTT
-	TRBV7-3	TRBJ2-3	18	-	CASSRTAGGGGSTDTQYF	TGTGCCAGCAGCCGTACCGCGGGTGGTGGCGGGAGCACAGATACGCAGTATTTT
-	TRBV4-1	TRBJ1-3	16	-	CASSPMGGGSGNTIYF	TGCGCCAGCAGCCCCATGGGGGGCGGCTCTGGAAACACCATATATTTT
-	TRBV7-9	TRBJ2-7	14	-	CASSLRVGDLEQYF	TGTGCCAGCAGCTTAAGGGTGGGAGACCTCGAGCAGTACTTC
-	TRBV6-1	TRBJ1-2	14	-	CASSGGTALIGYTF	TGTGCCAGCAGTGGAGGGACCGCCTTGATTGGCTACACCTTC
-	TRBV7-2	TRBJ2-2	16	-	CASSPQAGRPPGELFF	TGTGCCAGCAGCCCCCAAGCCGGACGTCCCCCCGGGGAGCTGTTTTTT
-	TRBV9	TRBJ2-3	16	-	CASSVVPELLTDTQYF	TGTGCCAGCAGCGTAGTGCCCGAGCTTCTAACAGATACGCAGTATTTT
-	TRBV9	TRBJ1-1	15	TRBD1	CASSRLDRVNTEAFF	TGTGCCAGCAGCCGGCTGGACAGGGTGAACACTGAAGCTTTCTTT
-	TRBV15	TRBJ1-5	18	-	CATSRDGAIMRSNQPQHF	TGTGCCACCAGCAGAGATGGGGCCATCATGCGTAGCAATCAGCCCCAGCATTTT
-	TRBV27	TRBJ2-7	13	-	CASSFRRPSEQYF	TGTGCCAGCAGTTTTCGCAGGCCTAGTGAGCAGTACTTC
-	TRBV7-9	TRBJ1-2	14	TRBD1	CASSWDRGFYGYTF	TGTGCCAGCAGTTGGGACAGGGGGTTCTATGGCTACACCTTC
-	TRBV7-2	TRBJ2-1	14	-	CASSWVAAGDEQFF	TGTGCCAGCAGTTGGGTAGCGGCCGGGGATGAGCAGTTCTTC
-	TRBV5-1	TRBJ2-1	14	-	CASSFSSSYNEQFF	TGCGCCAGCAGCTTTTCCTCCTCCTACAATGAGCAGTTCTTC
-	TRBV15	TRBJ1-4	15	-	CATSGSGTMGEKLFF	TGTGCCACCAGCGGGTCCGGGACAATGGGTGAAAAACTGTTTTTT
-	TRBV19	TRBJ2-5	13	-	CASSTHPGETQYF	TGTGCCAGTAGTACTCACCCAGGAGAGACCCAGTACTTC
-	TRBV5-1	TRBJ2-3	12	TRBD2	CASTVAGDTQYF	TGCGCCAGCACGGTAGCGGGAGATACGCAGTATTTT
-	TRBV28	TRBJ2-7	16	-	CASSPGIGVFSYEQYF	TGTGCCAGCAGTCCCGGGATTGGAGTTTTTTCCTACGAGCAGTACTTC
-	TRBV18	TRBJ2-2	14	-	CASSGSRTTGELFF	TGTGCCAGCTCTGGTAGTAGGACAACCGGGGAGCTGTTTTTT
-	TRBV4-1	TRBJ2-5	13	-	CASSQKLIWTQYF	TGCGCCAGCAGCCAAAAGCTTATTTGGACCCAGTACTTC
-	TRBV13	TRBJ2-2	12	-	CASSFGEGELFF	TGTGCCAGCAGCTTTGGGGAGGGGGAGCTGTTTTTT
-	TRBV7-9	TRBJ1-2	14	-	CASSTGGGGFGYTF	TGTGCCAGCAGCACCGGGGGGGGCGGGTTTGGCTACACCTTC
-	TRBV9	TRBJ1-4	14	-	CASSVGLRNEKLFF	TGTGCCAGCAGCGTTGGACTCCGAAATGAAAAACTGTTTTTT
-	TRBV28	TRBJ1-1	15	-	CASSSPTALSTEAFF	TGTGCCAGCAGTTCCCCCACAGCCCTTAGCACTGAAGCTTTCTTT